This T cell receptor (beta chain) came from a study of T cell responses to AZD1222 COVID-19 vaccine. The protocol was immunoSEQ multiplex PCR, while the TCRdb copy is restricted to in-frame clones and leaves out a portion. The sample shows over 95,000 clones, about 83% of them seen only once. This CDR3 comprises 14 residues. The germline V gene encodes CDR1 GTSNPN and CDR2 SVGIG (reference sequence). After removal of 5 bases from V and 0 bases from J, the junction contained 5 bases not matched to a gene. The specimen was peripheral blood, collected on day 0 of AZD1222 vaccination. This clonotype was obtained from an adult in good health. The chain joins TRBV30 to TRBJ2-7; 9 bases are shared with TRBD2. The CDR3 DNA sequence: TGTGCCTGGCGGCTAGCGGGAAACTCCTACGAGCAGTACTTC. Protein product: CAWRLAGNSYEQYF.